The rows below give T cell receptor beta chains drawn from one sample of a study of blood T cell repertoires in COVID-19. Generated by immunoSEQ multiplex PCR, the TCRdb table keeps only in-frame clones and is missing some. The data show 100,000 to 150,000 clones, roughly 90% seen once. Source material: peripheral blood. The receptors come from a man aged 50-59 years with acute or convalescent COVID-19. The conserved cysteine and the conserved F or W are not part of the CDR3 here.

j_call | v_call | cdr3_aa
TRBJ1-5 | TRBV19 | ASSNGHFNYQPQH
TRBJ1-1 | TRBV5-8 | ASSVRTVIAF
TRBJ2-5 | TRBV18 | ASSLYQETQY
TRBJ2-6 | TRBV15 | ATSVPMDTIASGANVLT
TRBJ2-1 | TRBV3-1/TRBV3-2 | ASSQAQVSWQF
TRBJ1-4 | TRBV18 | ASSPSGFPEKLF
TRBJ2-7 | TRBV13 | ASSQRSSYEQY
TRBJ1-1 | TRBV3-1/TRBV3-2 | ASSRWQGGTSEAF
TRBJ2-1 | TRBV18 | ASSPPSGRNSYNEQF
TRBJ1-5 | TRBV30 | AWSVHEGGGQPQH
TRBJ2-2 | TRBV10-2 | ASRGSGSSLGELF
TRBJ2-7 | TRBV11-2 | ASSLDSGSGYEQY
TRBJ2-7 | TRBV5-5 | ASSFGGTYEQY
TRBJ1-4 | TRBV2 | ASSEYGFGEKLF
TRBJ1-2 | TRBV27 | ASSLSEQGRDSNYGYT
TRBJ2-1 | TRBV5-1 | ASSLGSGLGTSGFHGDEQF
TRBJ1-2 | TRBV7-9 | ASSPRSEAGYGYT
TRBJ1-2 | TRBV5-6 | ASSLTQTNYGYT
TRBJ2-7 | TRBV2 | ASRSSGASYEQY
TRBJ1-1 | TRBV29-1 | SGRRGSEAF
TRBJ1-3 | TRBV3-1/TRBV3-2 | ASSQEMLRLSGNTIY
TRBJ1-2 | TRBV7-6 | ASSADRLGYT
TRBJ1-3 | TRBV4-1 | ASSQEVVGTGRNTIY